Listed here are 6 T cell receptor beta chains from one sample, sequenced in a study of blood T cell repertoires in COVID-19. This table comes from immunoSEQ multiplex PCR, and its TCRdb copy is limited to in-frame clones, with some not included. The data contain about 230,000 clones, around 80% of them seen just once; the ten biggest clones take up around 1.3%. Source material: peripheral blood. All receptors derive from a woman aged 25-40 years with COVID-19, enrolled during active disease.

This chain links TRBV7-8 with TRBJ2-7, with 7 bases identical to TRBD1. The CDR3 extends over 14 amino acids. Trimming took 5 bases from V and 0 from J; bases not matched to a gene: 4. Germline-derived CDR1 and CDR2 are SGHVS and FQNEAQ. CDR3 residues: CASSTGVLSYEQYF. CDR3 DNA sequence: TGTGCCAGCAGCACAGGGGTCCTCTCCTACGAGCAGTACTTC.

The chain links TRBV27 to TRBJ1-5, with D possibly TRBD1 on 6 matching bases. With 4 bases removed from V and 8 bases from J, the gap between germline ends came to 12 bases. Looked up from germline, CDR1 is MNHEY and CDR2 is SMNVEV (reference sequence). This CDR3 contains 13 residues. CDR3 amino acids: CASSYRVWEPQHF. The CDR3 DNA is TGTGCCAGCAGTTACAGGGTTTGGGAGCCCCAGCATTTT.

This clone was seen a few times. The chain joins TRBV15 to TRBJ1-5, with TRBD1 as a possible D gene (6 bases). The germline V and J ends were trimmed by 4 bases and 4 bases, with 14 bases remaining between them. Germline V gene lookup returns CDR1 LNHNV and CDR2 YYDKDF (reference sequence). CDR3 size: 15 residues. The chain's CDR3 is CATSTQQGLNQPQHF. DNA of the CDR3: TGTGCCACCAGCACCCAACAGGGATTAAATCAGCCCCAGCATTTT.

The genes are TRBV27 and TRBJ2-5, with D possibly being TRBD1 (6 bases). CDR1 MNHEY and CDR2 SMNVEV come from the germline V gene (reference sequence). V lost 3 bases, J lost 2 bases, and 7 bases lay in between. This CDR3 comprises 13 residues. The CDR3 loop reads CASSFRGQETQYF. The CDR3 nucleotides read TGTGCCAGCAGTTTTAGGGGGCAAGAGACCCAGTACTTC.

The V and J genes are TRBV19 and TRBJ2-7; TRBD1 agrees at 7 bases. V trimming: 2 bases; J trimming: 2 bases; junction bases outside the gene matches: 6. The CDR3 has 15 amino acids. CDR1 is LNHDA, CDR2 SQIVND, per germline (reference sequence). In nucleotides, the CDR3 is TGTGCCAGTAGTATATACAGGGGCGATACCTACGAGCAGTACTTC. Encoded protein: CASSIYRGDTYEQYF.

This CDR3 is CASSPNQGQNSPLHF. CDR3 nucleotide sequence: TGTGCCAGCTCACCAAATCAGGGTCAGAATTCACCCCTCCACTTT. The V gene is TRBV18, the J gene TRBJ1-6; D perhaps matches TRBD1 (5 bases). V was trimmed by 2 bases and J by 7 bases, leaving 12 bases between them. Germline CDR1 reads KGHSH; CDR2 reads LQKENI. The CDR3 runs 15 residues.